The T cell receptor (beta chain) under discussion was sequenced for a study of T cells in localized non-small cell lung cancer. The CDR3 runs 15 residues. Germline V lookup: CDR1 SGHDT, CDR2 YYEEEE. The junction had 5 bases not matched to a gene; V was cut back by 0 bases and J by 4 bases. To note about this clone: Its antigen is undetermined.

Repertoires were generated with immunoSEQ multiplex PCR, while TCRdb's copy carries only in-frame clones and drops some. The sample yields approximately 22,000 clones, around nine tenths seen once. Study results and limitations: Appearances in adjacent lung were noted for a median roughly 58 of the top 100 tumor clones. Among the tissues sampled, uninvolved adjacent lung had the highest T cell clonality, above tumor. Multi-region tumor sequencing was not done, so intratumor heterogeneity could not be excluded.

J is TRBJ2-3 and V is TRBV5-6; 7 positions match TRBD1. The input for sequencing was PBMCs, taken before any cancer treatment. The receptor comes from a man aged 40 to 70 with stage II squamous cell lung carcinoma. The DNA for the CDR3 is TGTGCCAGCAGCTTGGCGGTGACAGGGTCAGATACGCAGTATTTT. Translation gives CASSLAVTGSDTQYF. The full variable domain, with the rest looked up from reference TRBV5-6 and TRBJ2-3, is DAGVTQSPTHLIKTRGQQVTLRCSPKSGHDTVSWYQQALGQGPQFIFQYYEEEERQRGNFPDRFSGHQFPNYSSELNVNALLLGDSALYLCASSLAVTGSDTQYFGPGTRLTVL.